Presented here are 18 T cell receptor beta chains from one specimen sequenced in a study of regulatory T cells in long-lasting Graves disease. Arm-PCR with iRepertoire HTBI primers amplified the CDR3 regions for these TCR beta libraries. TCRdb ran MiXCR on the multiplex PCR reads and lists one entry per CDR3 protein. The repertoire consists of about 200,000 distinct CDR3 sequences, with roughly 18% occurring once and the leading ten covering approximately 20%. Described time point: newly diagnosed GD, antithyroid drugs for less than 3 months. RNA extracted from PBMCs served as the sequencing template. The material was peripheral blood mononuclear cells (PBMCs), obtained at new diagnosis, from a patient treated with antithyroid drugs. All receptors come from a female donor with Graves disease.

This clonotype was recorded a few times. One base away lies a much larger clone, so this may be a sequencing read error. J is TRBJ2-1 and V is TRBV28, with 10 bases lining up with TRBD1. CDR1 MDHEN and CDR2 SYDVKM come from the germline V gene. This CDR3 spans 17 amino acids. V dropped 11 bases and J dropped 7; count of bases not matched to a gene: 20. This CDR3 reads CAGTYYLTGGLLNEQFF. The DNA of the CDR3 is TGTGCCGGCACCTATTATTTGACAGGGGGCTTACTTAATGAGCAGTTCTTC.

At least ten counts were recorded for this clonotype. The chain has TRBV5-4 and TRBJ1-6, with D possibly being TRBD1 (6 bases). Trimming removed 4 bases at V and 8 bases at J, with 10 bases between. This CDR3 spans 13 amino acids. Per germline, CDR1 SGHNT and CDR2 YYREEE (reference sequence). CDR3 sequence: CASSPGTHSPLHF. CDR3 DNA: TGTGCCAGCAGCCCCGGGACACATTCACCCCTCCACTTT.

This clonotype has ten or more counts. The chain combines TRBV5-4 with TRBJ1-1, with unresolved D. Per the germline V gene, CDR1 is SGHNT and CDR2 is YYREEE (reference sequence). The CDR3 contains 16 residues. V was shortened by 0 bases and J by 3 bases, with 15 bases between the two germline ends. The CDR3, as DNA: TGTGCCAGCAGCTTGGCCGGCGGAGGGCGGGACACTGAAGCTTTCTTT. As protein: CASSLAGGGRDTEAFF.

This clonotype was counted at least ten times. The rearrangement joins TRBV19 to TRBJ1-1; 9 nucleotides match TRBD1. Trimming took 8 bases from V and 1 from J; bases not matched to a gene: 5. Germline CDR1 reads LNHDA; CDR2 reads SQIVND (reference sequence). The CDR3 is 14 residues long. DNA for the CDR3: TGTGCCAGTTGTTTGGACAGGGGGAACACTGAAGCTTTCTTT. Translation gives CASCLDRGNTEAFF.

This chain connects TRBV20-1 to TRBJ2-7; no reliable D call. V lost 2 bases and J 6 bases, leaving 11 bases between the germline ends. CDR1 is DFQATT and CDR2 is SNEGSKA in the germline V gene (reference sequence). This CDR3 is 12 amino acids long. As DNA, the CDR3 is TGCAGTGCTAGACGAGTAGCTGGCGAGCAGTACTTC. This gives the protein CSARRVAGEQYF.

This clonotype was detected ten times or more. This sequence joins TRBV11-3 and TRBJ2-5, with 10 nucleotides matching TRBD2. There are 19 residues in the CDR3. The V segment lost 4 bases and the J segment 2 bases; nucleotides outside the gene matches: 16. Germline V gives CDR1 SGHNT, CDR2 YENEEA. CDR3 region: CASSSGPTKGLAEQETQYF. The DNA of the CDR3 is TGTGCCAGCAGCTCCGGGCCAACCAAAGGACTAGCGGAACAAGAGACCCAGTACTTC.

The sample holds a few counts of this clonotype. The gene calls are TRBV5-6 and TRBJ1-1, with D possibly TRBD1 on 6 matching bases. V dropped 4 bases and J dropped 2 bases, with 15 bases sitting between them. The CDR3 covers 15 residues. In germline, CDR1 is SGHDT, CDR2 YYEEEE. As DNA, the CDR3 is TGTGCCAGCAGCCCGGTGGGGGGCACCAACACTGAAGCTTTCTTT. Translation: CASSPVGGTNTEAFF. Based on the CDR3 plus reference TRBV5-6 and TRBJ1-1, the full variable domain is DAGVTQSPTHLIKTRGQQVTLRCSPKSGHDTVSWYQQALGQGPQFIFQYYEEEERQRGNFPDRFSGHQFPNYSSELNVNALLLGDSALYLCASSPVGGTNTEAFFGQGTRLTVV.

This clonotype was counted ten times or more. This sequence joins TRBV28 and TRBJ2-5; D not certain. Germline V gene sequence: CDR1 MDHEN, CDR2 SYDVKM. V lost 6 bases, J lost 5 bases, and 13 bases lay in between. The CDR3 is 13 amino acids. CDR3: CASSLRPKETQYF. CDR3 nucleotide sequence: TGTGCCAGCAGCCTCCGGCCTAAGGAGACCCAGTACTTC.

In its sample, this clonotype was seen many times. The chain links TRBV19 to TRBJ1-5; D is undetermined. Germline CDR1 and CDR2: LNHDA and SQIVND (reference sequence). Trimming left V 4 bases short and J 6 bases short, with 22 bases between. This CDR3 contains 17 residues. CDR3 in amino acids: CASSKEAHPAIRQPQHF. CDR3 in DNA: TGTGCCAGTAGTAAGGAGGCACACCCAGCCATCCGTCAGCCCCAGCATTTT.

This clonotype was counted ten times or more. The V gene is TRBV19, the J gene TRBJ1-1; D might be TRBD1 (5 bases). Trimming shortened V by 6 bases and J by 1 base, and 9 bases separated the two germline ends. Germline V gives CDR1 LNHDA, CDR2 SQIVND (reference sequence). CDR3 length equals 13 residues. CDR3 amino acids: CASSDSSNTEAFF. In nucleotides, the CDR3 is TGTGCCAGTAGCGACAGTTCGAACACTGAAGCTTTCTTT.

This clonotype has a count of ten or more. This chain uses TRBV10-3 with TRBJ1-1; D is unclear. The CDR3 has 14 amino acids. Germline lookup yields CDR1 ENHRY and CDR2 SYGVKD. V dropped 3 bases and J dropped 3 bases, with 11 bases sitting between them. The CDR3 loop reads CAISEWGQDTEAFF. DNA of the CDR3: TGTGCCATCAGTGAATGGGGTCAGGACACTGAAGCTTTCTTT.

This clonotype was counted at least ten times. This rearrangement joins TRBV11-2 to TRBJ2-1; TRBD2 might be the D (6 bases). Trimming removed 0 bases from V and 6 bases from J, with 18 bases in between. CDR1 and CDR2 (germline): SGHAT, FQNNGV. CDR3 length: 17 residues. The CDR3 DNA sequence: TGTGCCAGCAGCTTAGATAGAGGCGTTAGCGGACGCAATGAGCAGTTCTTC. Its translation: CASSLDRGVSGRNEQFF.

The V and J genes are TRBV10-3 and TRBJ2-5; 11 bases align to TRBD2. The length of the CDR3 is 17 residues. The V segment lost 3 bases and the J segment 5 bases; nucleotides outside the gene matches: 11. Germline CDR1 is ENHRY and CDR2 is SYGVKD. CDR3 bases: TGTGCCATCAGTGATTCGGGGATAGCGGGAGGGTCGGAGACCCAGTACTTC. Protein sequence: CAISDSGIAGGSETQYF.

This clonotype has only one observation. The V and J genes are TRBV4-1 and TRBJ2-4, with no clear D. The CDR3 is 17 amino acids. Per germline, CDR1 MGHRA and CDR2 YSYEKL. The V end lost 1 base, the J end lost 0 bases, and 13 bases lay between the germline ends. Written as DNA, the CDR3 is TGCGCCAGCAGCCAAGTAGGTCGGGTGCTAGCCAAAAACATTCAGTACTTC. Protein product: CASSQVGRVLAKNIQYF.

The sample holds many counts of this clonotype. The chain uses TRBV30 and TRBJ2-2; D uncertain. V gave up 0 bases and J gave up 3 bases, with 5 bases separating them. Germline V gene sequence: CDR1 GTSNPN, CDR2 SVGIG (reference sequence). The CDR3 is made up of 13 amino acids. In nucleotides, the CDR3 is TGTGCCTGGAGTGTCCGTGACACCGGGGAGCTGTTTTTT. This gives the protein CAWSVRDTGELFF.

The chain carries TRBV7-3 and TRBJ2-3, with a weak D call TRBD2 (6 bases). Trimming took off 0 bases at V and 3 bases at J, with 10 bases between the two ends. CDR3 size: 15 residues. Germline CDR1 SGHTA, CDR2 FQGTGA. The CDR3 coding sequence is TGTGCCAGCAGCTTAACGTCAGGAGGGACAGATACGCAGTATTTT. Its protein product is CASSLTSGGTDTQYF.

At least ten counts were recorded for this clonotype. The gene calls are TRBV6-2 or TRBV6-3 and TRBJ2-1, with D perhaps assigned TRBD1 or TRBD2 (5 bases each). CDR3 size: 15 residues. V gave up 5 bases and J gave up 7 bases, with 18 bases separating them. The germline V gene has CDR1 MNHEY and CDR2 SVGEGT. The CDR3 loop reads CASSPGTADSNEQFF. DNA for the CDR3: TGTGCCAGCAGTCCCGGGACCGCGGACTCGAATGAGCAGTTCTTC.

Concerning this clonotype: It may be a read error: a sequence one base away is much more abundant. The missing conserved phenylalanine or tryptophan at the end of this CDR3 makes a read error likely. The chain employs TRBV2 and TRBJ2-7; D not certain. The CDR3 covers 10 residues. V was cut by 7 bases and J by 5 bases, with 6 bases left in between. Germline V gene sequence: CDR1 SNHLY, CDR2 FYNNEI. The chain's CDR3 is CASTRDEQYY. The DNA for the CDR3 is TGTGCCAGCACTAGGGACGAGCAGTACTAC.